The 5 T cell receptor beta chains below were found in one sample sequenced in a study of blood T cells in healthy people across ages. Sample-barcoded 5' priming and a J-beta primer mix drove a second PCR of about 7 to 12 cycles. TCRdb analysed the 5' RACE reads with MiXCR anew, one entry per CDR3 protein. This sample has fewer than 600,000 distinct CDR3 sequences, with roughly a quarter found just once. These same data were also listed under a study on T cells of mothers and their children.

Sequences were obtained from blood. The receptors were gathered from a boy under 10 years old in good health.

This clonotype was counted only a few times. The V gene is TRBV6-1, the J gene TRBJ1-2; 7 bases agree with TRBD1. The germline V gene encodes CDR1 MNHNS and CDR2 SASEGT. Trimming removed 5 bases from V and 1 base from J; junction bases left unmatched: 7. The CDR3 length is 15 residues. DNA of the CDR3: TGTGCCAGCAGTCTGACAGGGAGGGATAACTATGGCTACACCTTC. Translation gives CASSLTGRDNYGYTF.

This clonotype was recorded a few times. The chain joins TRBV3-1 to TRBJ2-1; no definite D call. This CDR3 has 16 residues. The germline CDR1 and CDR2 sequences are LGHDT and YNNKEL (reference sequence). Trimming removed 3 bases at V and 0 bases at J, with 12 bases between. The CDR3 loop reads CASSHRQLSSYNEQFF. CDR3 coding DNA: TGTGCCAGCAGCCATCGGCAACTGAGCTCCTACAATGAGCAGTTCTTC.

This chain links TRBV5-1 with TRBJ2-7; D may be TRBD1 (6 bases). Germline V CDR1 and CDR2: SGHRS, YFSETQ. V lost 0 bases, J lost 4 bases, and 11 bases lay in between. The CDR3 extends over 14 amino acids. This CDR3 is CASSLEGQVYEQYF. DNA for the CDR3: TGCGCCAGCAGCTTGGAGGGACAAGTTTACGAGCAGTACTTC. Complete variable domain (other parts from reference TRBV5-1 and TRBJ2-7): KAGVTQTPRYLIKTRGQQVTLSCSPISGHRSVSWYQQTPGQGLQFLFEYFSETQRNKGNFPGRFSGRQFSNSRSEMNVSTLELGDSALYLCASSLEGQVYEQYFGPGTRLTVT.

The CDR3 region has the DNA TGTGCCAGCAGCGTAATCGGAGTCCGGGGTGAGCAGTTCTTC. This sequence encodes CASSVIGVRGEQFF. The V and J genes are TRBV9 and TRBJ2-5, with D maybe TRBD2 (5 bases). The J call may be in error: the DNA end matches TRBJ2-1 better. The V gene's germline CDR1 is SGDLS and CDR2 YYNGEE. CDR3 length equals 14 residues.

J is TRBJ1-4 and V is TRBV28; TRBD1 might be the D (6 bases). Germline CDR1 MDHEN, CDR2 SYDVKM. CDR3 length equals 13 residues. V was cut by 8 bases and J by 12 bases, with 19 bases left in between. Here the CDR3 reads CASSRDTVRQLFF. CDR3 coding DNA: TGTGCCAGCTCCCGGGACACCGTACGGCAACTGTTTTTT.